The rows below give T cell receptor beta chains drawn from one sample of a study of cytomegalovirus exposure and HLA in healthy donors. Sequencing used immunoSEQ multiplex PCR; TCRdb keeps in-frame clones, though not all of them. The sample records 300,000 or so clones, roughly 87% being singletons. The source material was PBMCs. The receptors derive from a man aged 30-40 years in good health and CMV-seronegative. CDR3s include the opening cysteine and the closing phenylalanine or tryptophan. The order of the fields is J gene, clone size, V gene, CDR3 protein. The listing skips clone size in some rows; elsewhere it reads once, few, many or a size class.

J gene: TRBJ1-5; clone size: -; V gene: TRBV5-8; CDR3 protein: CASRPAADRGKQPQHF
J gene: TRBJ1-2; clone size: -; V gene: TRBV30; CDR3 protein: CAWSALGQAGYTF
J gene: TRBJ1-6; clone size: -; V gene: TRBV11-2; CDR3 protein: CASSFSGQGVWSPLHF
J gene: TRBJ1-2; clone size: few; V gene: TRBV7-2; CDR3 protein: CASSFNRGTYGYTF
J gene: TRBJ2-3; clone size: -; V gene: TRBV5-1; CDR3 protein: CASSLRLAGGRSTDTQYF
J gene: TRBJ2-1; clone size: -; V gene: TRBV12-5; CDR3 protein: CASLSFPGGANNEQFF
J gene: TRBJ1-2; clone size: -; V gene: TRBV2; CDR3 protein: CASSEAGGIGGYTF
J gene: TRBJ1-2; clone size: -; V gene: TRBV4-1; CDR3 protein: CASSPMTGTPLYGYTF
J gene: TRBJ2-7; clone size: few; V gene: TRBV4-3; CDR3 protein: CASSQTLEGQGHEQYF
J gene: TRBJ1-3; clone size: -; V gene: TRBV7-8; CDR3 protein: CASSEDTLSGNTIYF
J gene: TRBJ2-1; clone size: -; V gene: TRBV7-8; CDR3 protein: CASSLEAGFYNEQFF
J gene: TRBJ2-1; clone size: -; V gene: TRBV6-6; CDR3 protein: CASSTSLGTASEQFF
J gene: TRBJ1-2; clone size: few; V gene: TRBV29-1; CDR3 protein: CSVARGTNGYTF
J gene: TRBJ2-3; clone size: once; V gene: TRBV27; CDR3 protein: CASSQDRTDTQYF
J gene: TRBJ2-3; clone size: -; V gene: TRBV18; CDR3 protein: CASSPPSAGDDTQYF
J gene: TRBJ2-3; clone size: -; V gene: TRBV6-4; CDR3 protein: CASSALADSTDTQYF
J gene: TRBJ1-2; clone size: -; V gene: TRBV18; CDR3 protein: CASSLTDNYGYTF
J gene: TRBJ1-2; clone size: -; V gene: TRBV28; CDR3 protein: CASSLPADYGYTF
J gene: TRBJ2-1; clone size: -; V gene: TRBV7-9; CDR3 protein: CASSWRGRPRWDEQFF
J gene: TRBJ1-2; clone size: few; V gene: TRBV18; CDR3 protein: CASSPQGGGYTF
J gene: TRBJ2-5; clone size: once; V gene: TRBV7-9; CDR3 protein: CASSLVPGLKETQYF
J gene: TRBJ1-1; clone size: -; V gene: TRBV6-5; CDR3 protein: CASSYAGKDTEAFF
J gene: TRBJ2-1; clone size: -; V gene: TRBV2; CDR3 protein: CASSYSTSGGNEQFF
J gene: TRBJ1-3; clone size: -; V gene: TRBV4-3; CDR3 protein: CASSQDAGGTAGNTIYF
J gene: TRBJ1-2; clone size: -; V gene: TRBV7-2; CDR3 protein: CASSSRQYTYTF
J gene: TRBJ2-1; clone size: once; V gene: TRBV30; CDR3 protein: CAWSVSGTGGREQFF
J gene: TRBJ1-4; clone size: -; V gene: TRBV6-1; CDR3 protein: CASTENPGGAEKLFF
J gene: TRBJ1-1; clone size: -; V gene: TRBV6-6; CDR3 protein: CASTHDRGRRTEAFF
J gene: TRBJ1-4; clone size: -; V gene: TRBV10-3; CDR3 protein: CAISESGATNEKLFF
J gene: TRBJ2-1; clone size: -; V gene: TRBV5-6; CDR3 protein: CASSLEWSGGRSYNEQFF
J gene: TRBJ2-5; clone size: -; V gene: TRBV6-5; CDR3 protein: CASRGSAAGEETQYF
J gene: TRBJ2-3; clone size: once; V gene: TRBV7-8; CDR3 protein: CASSRTGNAADTQYF
J gene: TRBJ2-7; clone size: few; V gene: TRBV5-1; CDR3 protein: CASSKQGRTYEQYF
J gene: TRBJ2-7; clone size: few; V gene: TRBV6-1; CDR3 protein: CASIKTSGGSYEQYF
J gene: TRBJ1-6; clone size: few; V gene: TRBV27; CDR3 protein: CASSTRQSWSSPLHF
J gene: TRBJ1-4; clone size: -; V gene: TRBV5-6; CDR3 protein: CASSLQGFNEKLFF
J gene: TRBJ2-7; clone size: -; V gene: TRBV10-3; CDR3 protein: CAIRPSGQTYEQYF
J gene: TRBJ2-2; clone size: once; V gene: TRBV2; CDR3 protein: CASKLLTGVTGELFF
J gene: TRBJ2-7; clone size: -; V gene: TRBV5-1; CDR3 protein: CASSSPSGGAGYEQYF
J gene: TRBJ2-1; clone size: -; V gene: TRBV20-1; CDR3 protein: CSASRGNEQFF
J gene: TRBJ2-3; clone size: -; V gene: TRBV7-2; CDR3 protein: CASSLGSSLADTQYF
J gene: TRBJ2-7; clone size: few; V gene: TRBV6-5; CDR3 protein: CASRRHSDPYEQYF
J gene: TRBJ1-6; clone size: -; V gene: TRBV19; CDR3 protein: CASSTSTGSASPLHF
J gene: TRBJ1-3; clone size: -; V gene: TRBV9; CDR3 protein: CASSVDDGQGNRGTIYF
J gene: TRBJ2-1; clone size: -; V gene: TRBV27; CDR3 protein: CASFSLAGDYEQFF
J gene: TRBJ2-7; clone size: -; V gene: TRBV7-9; CDR3 protein: CASSLAGGTTYEQYF
J gene: TRBJ1-2; clone size: -; V gene: TRBV7-6; CDR3 protein: CASSLALGQVYGYTF
J gene: TRBJ1-4; clone size: -; V gene: TRBV15; CDR3 protein: CATSRRGFTNEKLFF
J gene: TRBJ2-3; clone size: -; V gene: TRBV11-2; CDR3 protein: CASSLTSGTDTQYF
J gene: TRBJ1-5; clone size: few; V gene: TRBV4-1; CDR3 protein: CASSQDWANQPQHF
J gene: TRBJ2-7; clone size: -; V gene: TRBV15; CDR3 protein: CATSPRGGAGNEQYF
J gene: TRBJ1-2; clone size: -; V gene: TRBV4-3; CDR3 protein: CASSQGQGVNYGYTF
J gene: TRBJ1-2; clone size: -; V gene: TRBV5-6; CDR3 protein: CASSLDVGNYGYTF
J gene: TRBJ1-2; clone size: -; V gene: TRBV5-6; CDR3 protein: CASSLSVSIYGYTF
J gene: TRBJ2-7; clone size: -; V gene: TRBV6-5; CDR3 protein: CASSGTGSSYEQYF
J gene: TRBJ2-1; clone size: -; V gene: TRBV4-2; CDR3 protein: CASSSRGTSNNEQFF
J gene: TRBJ2-3; clone size: -; V gene: TRBV7-5; CDR3 protein: CARSLPRLAGETDTQYF
J gene: TRBJ1-2; clone size: -; V gene: TRBV7-2; CDR3 protein: CASSSTGGYGYTF
J gene: TRBJ1-4; clone size: once; V gene: TRBV7-8; CDR3 protein: CASSWDRGEKLFF